The 28 T cell receptor beta chains below were found in one sample sequenced in a study of beta chain features in type 1 diabetes (dated by TCRdb to the late 2010s). Findings and caveats that apply to the study as a whole: Type 1 diabetes patients showed a moderate but significant shortening of TCRB CDR3 length in all four CD4+ subsets.

These receptors' antigens are unknown. The library came from the immunoSEQ multiplex PCR assay. The entire isolated RNA was reverse transcribed using the High Capacity cDNA Reverse Transcription Kit, and thus expressed TCRB transcripts were sequenced. TCRdb holds this immuneACCESS table with in-frame rearrangements only. Some clones are missing; in checked studies, unresolved V genes explain under half, and the rest has no known cause. For this sample there are fewer than 16,000 clones; 65% to 85% appear just once. Around 0.3% of the sample is in the top ten clones. Sample: stem cell memory CD4+ T cells from blood. This specimen's cell subset or site label, interpreted: stem cell-like memory CD4+ T cells. Receptors originate from a woman aged 18 to 35 with type 1 diabetes.

The V call is TRBV29-1, the J call TRBJ1-1; 9 bases are a match to TRBD1. The CDR3 sequence is 12 residues long. CDR1 SQVTM and CDR2 ANQGSEA come from the germline V gene. The trim removed 5 bases at V and 9 bases at J, leaving 7 bases unmatched. CDR3 sequence reads: CSVRDRAAKAFF. The CDR3 region has the DNA TGCAGCGTTCGGGACAGGGCTGCGAAAGCTTTCTTT.

The V call is TRBV19, the J call TRBJ2-1; 14 bases are shared with TRBD2. CDR1 and CDR2 from the germline V gene are LNHDA and SQIVND (reference sequence). The CDR3 extends over 15 amino acids. V lost 6 bases and J lost 8; bases outside the gene matches: 6. The CDR3 loop reads CASRGLAGAFHEQFF. As DNA, the CDR3 is TGTGCCAGTAGGGGACTAGCGGGAGCTTTCCATGAGCAGTTCTTC.

CDR3 residues: CASSPTGPYQPQHF. The CDR3 nucleotides read TGTGCCAGCTCACCTACAGGACCCTATCAGCCCCAGCATTTT. The V and J genes are TRBV18 and TRBJ1-5; D might be TRBD1 (5 bases). The CDR3 runs to 14 residues. CDR1 and CDR2 (germline): KGHSH, LQKENI. Trimming took off 3 bases at V and 5 bases at J, with 11 bases between the two ends.

The chain couples TRBV7-9 to TRBJ2-1; 11 positions agree with TRBD2. The CDR3 covers 15 residues. Losses at the gene ends were 1 base for V and 9 bases for J; bases not matched to a gene: 5. Germline V gene data show CDR1 as SEHNR and CDR2 as FQNEAQ (reference sequence). CDR3 in DNA: TGTGCCAGCAGCTTAGAACTAGCGGGAGCTGCTGAGCAGTTCTTC. Residues: CASSLELAGAAEQFF.

The chain joins TRBV27 to TRBJ2-7; 7 bases line up with TRBD1. The J segment lost 0 bases and the V segment lost 0 bases, leaving 5 bases of the junction unmatched. The CDR3 consists of 16 residues. Looked up from germline, CDR1 is MNHEY and CDR2 is SMNVEV (reference sequence). This chain's CDR3 is CASSLSGRGTSYEQYF. The CDR3 region has the DNA TGTGCCAGCAGTTTATCTGGCAGGGGGACCTCCTACGAGCAGTACTTC.

The J gene is TRBJ2-3, the V gene TRBV6-5; D perhaps matches TRBD1 (6 bases). This CDR3 comprises 16 residues. Germline V lookup: CDR1 MNHEY, CDR2 SVGAGI. The ends were cut back, 4 bases at V and 3 bases at J, with 17 bases in the middle. The CDR3 region is CASSFTGLRSTDTQYF. Written as DNA, the CDR3 is TGTGCCAGCAGTTTTACAGGGTTAAGGTCGACAGATACGCAGTATTTT.

This clone was seen just once. The V and J genes are TRBV28 and TRBJ2-6, with TRBD1 as a possible D gene (5 bases). V was pared by 7 bases and J by 0 bases, with 19 bases between. CDR1 and CDR2 from the germline V gene are MDHEN and SYDVKM. The CDR3 length is 18 residues. CDR3 in amino acids: CASKLGRQRFSGANVLTF. The CDR3 DNA is TGTGCCAGCAAATTAGGGCGACAGCGATTCTCTGGGGCCAACGTCCTGACTTTC.

The chain combines TRBV5-1 with TRBJ2-3; weak D call: TRBD1 (6 bases). Looked up from germline, CDR1 is SGHRS and CDR2 is YFSETQ. The germline V and J ends were trimmed by 4 bases and 5 bases, with 17 bases remaining between them. CDR3 length: 15 residues. DNA for the CDR3: TGCGCCAGCAGCCGGGACATTACCCTCGGAGATACGCAGTATTTT. Translating it yields CASSRDITLGDTQYF.

The chain recombines TRBV4-3 with TRBJ2-3; unclear D gene. Germline CDR1 LGHNA, CDR2 YSLEER. The CDR3 consists of 19 residues. V was pared by 1 base and J by 6 bases, with 26 bases between. CDR3 in DNA: TGCGCCAGCAGCCAAGCTCCCACCCGTCTTCCTTCGTACGGGGATACGCAGTATTTT. This sequence encodes CASSQAPTRLPSYGDTQYF.

The rearrangement links TRBV4-1 to TRBJ2-2; 8 positions agree with TRBD2. The V gene's germline CDR1 is MGHRA and CDR2 YSYEKL. CDR3 length: 16 residues. V dropped 3 bases and J dropped 3; count of bases not matched to a gene: 6. Here the CDR3 DNA reads TGCGCCAGCAGCCACGGTAGCGGGAAGTACACCGGGGAGCTGTTTTTT. This sequence encodes CASSHGSGKYTGELFF.

The CDR3 bases are TGTGCCAGCAGCAGGACGACAGGGGGCACGACTGAAGCTTTCTTT. This encodes CASSRTTGGTTEAFF. The genes are TRBV11-2 and TRBJ1-1; 10 bases agree with TRBD1. Germline loops: CDR1 SGHAT, CDR2 FQNNGV. V lost 5 bases and J lost 5; bases outside the gene matches: 8. CDR3 size: 15 residues.

The chain is built from TRBV29-1 and TRBJ1-5; the match to TRBD1 covers 8 bases. There are 13 residues in the CDR3. Unmatched junction bases numbered 2, after V lost 5 bases and J lost 2 bases. The germline V gene has CDR1 SQVTM and CDR2 ANQGSEA. Here the CDR3 reads CSVKQGGNQPQHF. DNA of the CDR3: TGCAGCGTTAAACAGGGGGGCAATCAGCCCCAGCATTTT. Full variable domain (outside the CDR3, taken from reference TRBV29-1 and TRBJ1-5): SAVISQKPSRDICQRGTSLTIQCQVDSQVTMMFWYRQQPGQSLTLIATANQGSEATYESGFVIDKFPISRPNLTFSTLTVSNMSPEDSSIYLCSVKQGGNQPQHFGDGTRLSIL.

V gene TRBV7-2 combines with J gene TRBJ2-5; D is perhaps TRBD2 (6 bases). Germline loops: CDR1 SGHTA, CDR2 FQGNSA. CDR3 length: 16 amino acids. Trimming removed 1 base from V and 4 bases from J, with 16 bases in between. The CDR3 DNA reads TGTGCCAGCAGCTTAGGGCTAGCGAGAACGTTAGAGACCCAGTACTTC. Protein: CASSLGLARTLETQYF.

This chain uses TRBV7-2 with TRBJ2-2, with 11 bases identical to TRBD2. CDR1 and CDR2 from the germline V gene are SGHTA and FQGNSA. The CDR3 loop spans 15 amino acids. The V segment lost 3 bases and the J segment 4 bases; nucleotides outside the gene matches: 1. As DNA, the CDR3 is TGTGCCAGCAGCTTTGGACTAGCGGGCACCGGGGAGCTGTTTTTT. It translates to CASSFGLAGTGELFF.

The chain links TRBV10-1 to TRBJ2-7, with 8 bases matching TRBD1. The germline gives CDR1 WNHNN, CDR2 SYGVQD (reference sequence). The CDR3 is made up of 12 amino acids. The CDR3 loop is CASSEGQGALRV. As DNA, the CDR3 is TGCGCCAGCAGTGAGGGACAGGGTGCGTTGCGCGTC.

The rearrangement joins TRBV11-2 to TRBJ2-5; D is perhaps TRBD2 (5 bases). V was shortened by 6 bases and J by 4 bases, with 15 bases between the two germline ends. Germline CDR1 is SGHAT and CDR2 is FQNNGV. The CDR3 has 14 residues. CDR3 region: CASRPARGVETQYF. CDR3 DNA: TGTGCCAGCAGACCCGCCCGGGGTGTAGAGACCCAGTACTTC.

The chain links TRBV10-3 to TRBJ2-2; D possibly corresponds to TRBD1 (5 bases). V lost 9 bases and J 0 bases, leaving 11 bases between the germline ends. The CDR3 loop spans 14 amino acids. The germline V gene has CDR1 ENHRY and CDR2 SYGVKD. Here the CDR3 reads CAIGHSANTGELFF. The DNA for the CDR3 is TGTGCCATTGGACATTCAGCGAACACCGGGGAGCTGTTTTTT.

This clone was seen a handful of times. This chain joins TRBV4-3 and TRBJ1-5; TRBD1 aligns across 9 bases. The V and J ends lost 4 bases and 5 bases, in that order; junction bases with no gene match: 9. CDR1 and CDR2 from the germline V gene are LGHNA and YSLEER. The CDR3 runs 16 residues. Here the CDR3 DNA reads TGCGCCAGCAGCCTCACCCTGGGACAGGGCTATCAGCCCCAGCATTTT. Amino acids: CASSLTLGQGYQPQHF.

The chain carries TRBV29-1 and TRBJ2-3; the D gene is possibly TRBD2 (6 bases). Germline values: CDR1 SQVTM, CDR2 ANQGSEA. This CDR3 is 12 amino acids long. V shed 7 bases and J shed 5 bases, with 13 bases lying between them. The CDR3 is CSARLVIDTQYF. As DNA, the CDR3 is TGCAGCGCCAGACTAGTGATAGATACGCAGTATTTT.

This chain joins TRBV19 and TRBJ2-7; 11 bases match TRBD2. The CDR3 contains 16 residues. V dropped 5 bases and J dropped 10; count of bases not matched to a gene: 16. Per germline, CDR1 LNHDA and CDR2 SQIVND (reference sequence). CDR3 sequence reads: CASSRSPGLAAPSQYF. The CDR3 coding sequence is TGTGCCAGTAGTCGCTCACCGGGACTAGCGGCGCCGAGTCAGTACTTC.

The gene calls are TRBV5-4 and TRBJ1-4; a possible D gene is TRBD1 (6 bases). The germline CDR1 and CDR2 sequences are SGHNT and YYREEE (reference sequence). The CDR3 contains 15 residues. Trimming stripped 4 bases from V and 8 bases from J, with 18 bases between. This CDR3 reads CASSRSQGRGEKLFF. CDR3 sequence (DNA): TGTGCCAGCAGCCGATCGCAGGGGAGGGGAGAAAAACTGTTTTTT.

The chain combines TRBV28 with TRBJ1-4; 7 positions agree with TRBD1. This CDR3 contains 16 residues. Germline loops: CDR1 MDHEN, CDR2 SYDVKM. After removal of 4 bases from V and 4 bases from J, the junction contained 9 bases not matched to a gene. The CDR3 sequence is CASSSTGTAYNEKLFF. As DNA, the CDR3 is TGTGCCAGCAGTTCGACCGGGACAGCTTATAATGAAAAACTGTTTTTT.

This chain uses TRBV5-4 with TRBJ2-1; a possible D gene is TRBD1 (6 bases). CDR1 and CDR2 from the germline V gene are SGHNT and YYREEE (reference sequence). The CDR3 runs 15 residues. V gave up 1 base and J gave up 6 bases, with 14 bases separating them. The CDR3 DNA reads as TGTGCCAGCAGCTTGCCCCGGACAGATATCAATGAGCAGTTCTTC. Translating it yields CASSLPRTDINEQFF.

This chain uses TRBV10-3 with TRBJ2-7; D is unresolved. Looked up from germline, CDR1 is ENHRY and CDR2 is SYGVKD. CDR3 length equals 11 residues. Trimming took 6 bases from V and 10 from J, leaving 13 bases between them. The CDR3 protein is CAIRDLRGQYV. The CDR3 nucleotides read TGTGCCATCAGGGATTTACGAGGCCAGTACGTC.

This clone was counted a single time. V gene TRBV7-9 combines with J gene TRBJ1-1; TRBD1 matches 7 bases. Germline V gene sequence: CDR1 SEHNR, CDR2 FQNEAQ (reference sequence). Trimming at V came to 7 bases and at J to 1 base, leaving 6 bases not matched to a gene. The CDR3 is 14 residues long. CDR3 bases: TGTGCCAGCACCCAACAGGGGCCGAACACTGAAGCTTTCTTT. Translating gives CASTQQGPNTEAFF.

V usage is TRBV5-4 and J usage is TRBJ2-1, with 12 nucleotides matching TRBD2. V was pared by 0 bases and J by 4 bases, with 8 bases of the junction left unmatched. From germline, CDR1 is SGHNT and CDR2 YYREEE (reference sequence). The length of the CDR3 is 18 residues. This CDR3 reads CASSLATPGLAGYNEQFF. The CDR3 region has the DNA TGTGCCAGCAGCTTGGCTACCCCGGGACTAGCGGGTTACAATGAGCAGTTCTTC.

The V and J genes are TRBV9 and TRBJ2-1; TRBD2 is a possible D gene (6 bases). CDR3 size: 15 residues. Trimming took 0 bases from V and 6 from J, leaving 13 bases between them. Germline loops: CDR1 SGDLS, CDR2 YYNGEE. The CDR3 sequence: CASSVARLGPNEQFF. CDR3 DNA: TGTGCCAGCAGCGTAGCTCGACTAGGCCCCAATGAGCAGTTCTTC. Looking up the rest from reference TRBV9 and TRBJ2-1 gives the full variable domain: DSGVTQTPKHLITATGQRVTLRCSPRSGDLSVYWYQQSLDQGLQFLIQYYNGEERAKGNILERFSAQQFPDLHSELNLSSLELGDSALYFCASSVARLGPNEQFFGPGTRLTVL.

The chain is built from TRBV19 and TRBJ2-7; 7 bases are a match to TRBD1. CDR3 length equals 13 residues. V lost 5 bases and J lost 3; bases outside the gene matches: 4. The germline V gene encodes CDR1 LNHDA and CDR2 SQIVND (reference sequence). The CDR3 DNA sequence: TGTGCCAGTAGTCGGGACAGTTTCTACGAGCAGTACTTC. Encoded protein: CASSRDSFYEQYF.